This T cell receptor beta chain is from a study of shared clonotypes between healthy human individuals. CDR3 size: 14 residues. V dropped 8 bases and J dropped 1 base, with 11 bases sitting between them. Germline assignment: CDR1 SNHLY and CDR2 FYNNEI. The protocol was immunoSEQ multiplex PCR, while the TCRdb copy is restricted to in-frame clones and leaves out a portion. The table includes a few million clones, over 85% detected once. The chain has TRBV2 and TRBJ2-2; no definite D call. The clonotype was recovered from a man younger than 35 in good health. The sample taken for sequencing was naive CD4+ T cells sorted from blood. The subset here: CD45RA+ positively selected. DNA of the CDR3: TGTGCCAGCGCCCAAGGTCGGAACACCGGGGAGCTGTTTTTT. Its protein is CASAQGRNTGELFF.